This T cell receptor beta chain stems from a study of early T cells in non-severe SARS-CoV-2 infection. In the study overall: Bulk RNA from unsorted whole blood was sequenced; chains were unpaired.

There are many counts of this clonotype. Individual cDNA molecules received unique molecular identifiers. TCRdb itself ran the 5' RACE reads through MiXCR, one entry per CDR3 protein. The sample shows about 36,000 distinct CDR3 sequences, roughly 5% of them seen only once. The germline V gene encodes CDR1 DFQATT and CDR2 SNEGSKA (reference sequence). The CDR3 length is 12 residues. With V trimmed by 5 bases and J by 4 bases, 2 bases remained unmatched. The receptor was isolated from an adult who was a healthcare worker with PCR-confirmed SARS-CoV-2 infection or an uninfected control (not recorded which). Material for sequencing was whole blood. V gene TRBV20-1 combines with J gene TRBJ2-7; 10 bases are shared with TRBD1. This chain's CDR3 is CSAPDRGYEQYF. The CDR3 DNA sequence: TGCAGTGCTCCGGACAGGGGGTACGAGCAGTACTTC.